This section outlines one T cell receptor (beta chain) sequence together with its context. This sample is part of a study of blood T cell repertoires in COVID-19. Study-level information: Donors in the United States, Italy and Spain gave samples during acute or convalescent COVID-19.

Data came from immunoSEQ multiplex PCR; TCRdb stores just in-frame clones and leaves some out. The sample yields around 100,000 clones, 70% to 90% seen once. V lost 6 bases, J lost 2 bases, and 5 bases stayed unmatched. This CDR3 spans 14 amino acids. Germline CDR1 LGHNT, CDR2 FRNRAP. The TCR was taken from a woman aged 55-69 years with acute or convalescent COVID-19. This chain connects TRBV12-5 to TRBJ2-3, with TRBD1 matching 7 bases. Input material: peripheral blood. The CDR3 DNA reads as TGTGCTAGTGGACAGGGACAGATCACAGATACGCAGTATTTT. Protein product: CASGQGQITDTQYF.